A single sample is the source of the 20 T cell receptor beta chains below, sequenced in a study of cytomegalovirus exposure and HLA in healthy donors. PCR amplification relied on 60 Vbeta primers (plus 13 Jbeta primers). Here immunoSEQ multiplex PCR was the method, and the copy in TCRdb shows in-frame clones only, minus some. Among 160,000 or so clones, roughly four fifths were seen once, and the ten largest hold roughly 13%. The sample was PBMCs. The receptors come from a woman aged 50 to 60 in good health and CMV-seronegative.

The rearrangement uses TRBV7-9 and TRBJ1-2, with 8 positions matching TRBD1. V was clipped by 5 bases and J by 4 bases; unmatched bases: 0. Germline V gene lookup returns CDR1 SEHNR and CDR2 FQNEAQ (reference sequence). This CDR3 region has 12 residues. Here the CDR3 reads CASSTGGYGYTF. CDR3 nucleotide sequence: TGTGCCAGCAGCACAGGGGGCTATGGCTACACCTTC.

The J gene is TRBJ1-2, the V gene TRBV6-1; D ambiguous. Germline CDR1 is MNHNS and CDR2 is SASEGT. The length of the CDR3 is 12 residues. V lost 5 bases and J 4 bases, leaving 8 bases between the germline ends. This CDR3 reads CASSSGSYGYTF. The CDR3 nucleotides are TGTGCCAGCAGTTCCGGGAGCTATGGCTACACCTTC.

This clone was picked up a small number of times. The V and J genes are TRBV2 and TRBJ1-5; a possible D gene is TRBD1 (6 bases). The length of the CDR3 is 15 residues. Trimming left V 1 base short and J 9 bases short, with 16 bases between. Germline V gives CDR1 SNHLY, CDR2 FYNNEI. CDR3 residues: CASSEDRDGFRPQHF. Here the CDR3 DNA reads TGTGCCAGCAGTGAAGACAGGGACGGTTTTCGGCCCCAGCATTTT.

The J gene is TRBJ1-5, the V gene TRBV11-2; weak D call: TRBD1 (6 bases). The CDR3 spans 15 residues. The germline V gene has CDR1 SGHAT and CDR2 FQNNGV. Trimming took 5 bases from V and 8 from J, leaving 19 bases between them. The CDR3 here is CASSKAGGGVEPQHF. The CDR3 DNA reads as TGTGCCAGCAGCAAAGCCGGGGGGGGCGTAGAGCCCCAGCATTTT.

J is TRBJ2-7 and V is TRBV7-2, with 8 bases that match TRBD2. This CDR3 is 15 amino acids long. Per the germline V gene, CDR1 is SGHTA and CDR2 is FQGNSA. V lost 0 bases to trimming and J lost 1 base; unmatched junction nucleotides: 2. The CDR3 DNA reads TGTGCCAGCAGCTTAGCCAGCGGGGGTTCCTACGAGCAGTACTTC. The encoded protein is CASSLASGGSYEQYF.

There are a few counts of this clone. Written as DNA, the CDR3 is TGTGCCAGCAGCTTTTTCACCTATAATTCACCCCTCCACTTT. Translation: CASSFFTYNSPLHF. This chain uses TRBV7-8 with TRBJ1-6; no firm D call. From germline, CDR1 is SGHVS and CDR2 FQNEAQ. The CDR3 covers 14 residues. Deletions cut 3 bases from V and 2 bases from J, with 5 bases between.

In its sample, this clone was seen a few times. The chain is built from TRBV28 and TRBJ1-5, with D possibly matching TRBD1 (6 bases). The V end lost 2 bases, the J end lost 7 bases, and 15 bases lay between the germline ends. Looked up from germline, CDR1 is MDHEN and CDR2 is SYDVKM. The CDR3 covers 15 residues. The CDR3 spells CASSLGSGQKQPQHF. The CDR3 nucleotides read TGTGCCAGCAGTTTAGGATCCGGACAGAAACAGCCCCAGCATTTT.

The chain links TRBV28 to TRBJ2-3; a weak D match, TRBD2 (5 bases). V shed 7 bases and J shed 1 base, with 12 bases lying between them. The CDR3 contains 14 residues. Germline assignment: CDR1 MDHEN and CDR2 SYDVKM. The CDR3 spells CASTSGGRTDTQYF. CDR3 DNA: TGTGCCAGCACTTCAGGCGGGCGCACAGATACGCAGTATTTT.

V gene TRBV10-3 combines with J gene TRBJ1-2; 7 bases agree with TRBD1. The V gene's germline CDR1 is ENHRY and CDR2 SYGVKD. This CDR3 is 14 amino acids long. Germline trimming cut 3 bases from V and 3 bases from J; bases unmatched to any gene: 4. The CDR3 loop reads CAISEGGPDYGYTF. CDR3 in DNA: TGTGCCATCAGTGAAGGGGGCCCGGACTATGGCTACACCTTC.

V is TRBV4-3 and J is TRBJ2-3; 10 bases map to TRBD1. V was clipped by 0 bases and J by 6 bases; unmatched bases: 9. Germline values: CDR1 LGHNA, CDR2 YSLEER. The CDR3 has 17 residues. The CDR3 region has the DNA TGCGCCAGCAGCCAAGATATTGACAGGGGGCGTTTGGATACGCAGTATTTT. This translates into CASSQDIDRGRLDTQYF.

The CDR3 spells CASKPGAGANVLTF. In DNA form, the CDR3 reads TGTGCCAGCAAACCCGGGGCTGGGGCCAACGTCCTGACTTTC. This chain joins TRBV27 and TRBJ2-6; a weak D match, TRBD2 (5 bases). Germline V gene lookup returns CDR1 MNHEY and CDR2 SMNVEV (reference sequence). Deletions cut 7 bases from V and 2 bases from J, with 9 bases between. The CDR3 totals 14 residues.

V is TRBV6-6 and J is TRBJ2-1; possibly TRBD2 for D (5 bases). The germline V gene encodes CDR1 MNHNY and CDR2 SVGAGI (reference sequence). The V gene lost 10 bases and the J gene lost 4 bases, with 17 bases spanning the gap. The CDR3 is 14 amino acids. Here the CDR3 reads CATSSLSTYNEQFF. CDR3 DNA sequence: TGTGCCACCTCTAGCCTATCTACGTACAATGAGCAGTTCTTC.

The chain has TRBV5-4 and TRBJ2-2; 9 nucleotides match TRBD1. Per germline, CDR1 SGHNT and CDR2 YYREEE (reference sequence). The CDR3 spans 12 residues. After removal of 10 bases from V and 7 bases from J, the junction contained 5 bases not matched to a gene. The CDR3 here is CAGGQGNGELFF. In DNA form, the CDR3 reads TGTGCCGGAGGACAGGGGAACGGGGAGCTGTTTTTT.

The V call is TRBV6-5, the J call TRBJ2-7; TRBD1 is a possible D gene (6 bases). There are 14 residues in the CDR3. Germline CDR1 MNHEY, CDR2 SVGAGI. The V and J ends lost 6 bases and 0 bases respectively, with 12 bases between them. DNA for the CDR3: TGTGCCAGCAGGAGGGGACATTCCTCCTACGAGCAGTACTTC. It translates to CASRRGHSSYEQYF.

This clone appeared a few times. The V gene is TRBV10-3, the J gene TRBJ2-7, with 7 bases lining up with TRBD2. This CDR3 is built from 14 residues. After removal of 11 bases from V and 4 bases from J, the junction contained 14 bases not matched to a gene. Germline CDR1 is ENHRY and CDR2 is SYGVKD. The CDR3 DNA sequence: TGTGCCGCCCGGAGGGCGGGAGCAGGATACGAGCAGTACTTC. Translating it yields CAARRAGAGYEQYF.

This clone was seen a few times. The chain has TRBV7-9 and TRBJ2-7, with 10 nucleotides matching TRBD1. The CDR3 contains 16 residues. Germline CDR1 reads SEHNR; CDR2 reads FQNEAQ (reference sequence). Losses at the gene ends were 4 bases for V and 2 bases for J; bases not matched to a gene: 8. The CDR3 nucleotides read TGTGCCAGCAGCTCGGAGGGACAGGGGTTCCCCTACGAGCAGTACTTC. Protein sequence: CASSSEGQGFPYEQYF.

The chain combines TRBV19 with TRBJ1-3, with D uncertain. With 4 bases removed from V and 3 bases from J, the gap between germline ends came to 4 bases. The CDR3 covers 12 residues. The germline CDR1 and CDR2 sequences are LNHDA and SQIVND (reference sequence). CDR3 amino acids: CASSNIGNTIYF. The CDR3 DNA follows: TGTGCCAGTAGTAATATTGGAAACACCATATATTTT.

The CDR3 DNA follows: TGTGCCAGTATCCAGGGGCCCCGTGAGCCCCAGCATTTT. Translated, it gives CASIQGPREPQHF. J is TRBJ1-5 and V is TRBV19, with D tentatively TRBD1 (6 bases). V lost 7 bases and J 8 bases, leaving 15 bases between the germline ends. From germline, CDR1 is LNHDA and CDR2 SQIVND (reference sequence). The CDR3 extends over 13 amino acids.

V and J are TRBV5-1 and TRBJ1-2, with D maybe TRBD1 (6 bases). CDR1 is SGHRS and CDR2 is YFSETQ in the germline V gene. The V end was cut by 1 base, the J end by 7 bases, with 14 bases between. The CDR3 is 14 residues long. CDR3 loop: CASSLTEGGAGYTF. The CDR3 DNA sequence: TGCGCCAGCAGCTTGACGGAGGGGGGGGCTGGCTACACCTTC.

This rearrangement joins TRBV9 to TRBJ2-2; no reliable D call. Germline CDR1 reads SGDLS; CDR2 reads YYNGEE. V lost 0 bases to trimming and J lost 5 bases, with 11 bases between them. This CDR3 is 15 amino acids long. The CDR3 protein is CASSVAPTSTGELFF. The CDR3 nucleotides read TGTGCCAGCAGCGTAGCCCCGACATCTACCGGGGAGCTGTTTTTT.